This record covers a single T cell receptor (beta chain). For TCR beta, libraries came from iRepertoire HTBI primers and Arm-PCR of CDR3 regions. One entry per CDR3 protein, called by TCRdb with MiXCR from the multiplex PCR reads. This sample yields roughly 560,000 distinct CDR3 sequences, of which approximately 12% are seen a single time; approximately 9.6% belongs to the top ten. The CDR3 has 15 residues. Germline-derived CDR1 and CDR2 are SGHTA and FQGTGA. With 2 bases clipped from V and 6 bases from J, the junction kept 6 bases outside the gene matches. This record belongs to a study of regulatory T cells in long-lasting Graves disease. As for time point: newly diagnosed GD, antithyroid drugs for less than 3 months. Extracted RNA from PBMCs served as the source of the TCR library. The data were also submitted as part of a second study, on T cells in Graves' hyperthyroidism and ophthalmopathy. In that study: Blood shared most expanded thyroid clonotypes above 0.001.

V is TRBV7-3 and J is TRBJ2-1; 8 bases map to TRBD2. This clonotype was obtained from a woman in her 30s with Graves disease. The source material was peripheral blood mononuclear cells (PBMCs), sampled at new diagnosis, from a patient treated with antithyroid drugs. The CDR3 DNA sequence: TGTGCCAGCAGCTTATTCGGACTAGCTGGCAATGAGCAGTTCTTC. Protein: CASSLFGLAGNEQFF.